This T cell receptor beta chain was sequenced in a study of blood T cell repertoires in COVID-19. Looking at the study overall: Specimens from acute and convalescent COVID-19 originated in the United States, Italy and Spain. PBMCs, B-cell-depleted T cells, or T cells provided the cDNA or gDNA that made up the material.

In the study's own analysis: Amplification from reference gene primers served as the basis for estimated nucleated cell counts. Here immunoSEQ multiplex PCR was the method, and the copy in TCRdb shows in-frame clones only, minus some. V, J and clone size were drawn from that table, and D and trimming were deduced from the DNA. The repertoire has over 120,000 clones, about 80% of them found once; the top ten carry roughly 3%. A note on this clone: The junction departs from germline at one end; a sequencing error may be responsible.

Germline V lookup: CDR1 PRHDT, CDR2 FYEKMQ (reference sequence). The CDR3 is 12 amino acids. The specimen was peripheral blood. The receptor was derived from a woman older than 75 with acute or convalescent COVID-19. The chain combines TRBV13 with TRBJ1-5; D uncertain. CDR3: CVSSLGRGPQHF. The CDR3 DNA reads as TGTGTCAGCAGCTTAGGACGAGGGCCCCAGCATTTT.